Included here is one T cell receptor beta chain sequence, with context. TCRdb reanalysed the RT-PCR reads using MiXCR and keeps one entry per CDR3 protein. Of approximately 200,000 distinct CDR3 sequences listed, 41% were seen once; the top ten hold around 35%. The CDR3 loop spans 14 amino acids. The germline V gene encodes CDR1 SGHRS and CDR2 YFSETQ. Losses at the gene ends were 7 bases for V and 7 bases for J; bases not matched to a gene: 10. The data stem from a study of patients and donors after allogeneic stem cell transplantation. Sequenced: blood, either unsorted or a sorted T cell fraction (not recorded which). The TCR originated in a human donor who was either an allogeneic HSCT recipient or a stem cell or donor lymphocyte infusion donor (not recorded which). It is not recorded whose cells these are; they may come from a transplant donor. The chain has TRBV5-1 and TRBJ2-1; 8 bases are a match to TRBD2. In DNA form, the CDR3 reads TGCGCCAGCTCCCAGGGACTAGTTAAGAATGAGCAGTTCTTC. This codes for CASSQGLVKNEQFF. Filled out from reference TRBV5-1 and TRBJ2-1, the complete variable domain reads KAGVTQTPRYLIKTRGQQVTLSCSPISGHRSVSWYQQTPGQGLQFLFEYFSETQRNKGNFPGRFSGRQFSNSRSEMNVSTLELGDSALYLCASSQGLVKNEQFFGPGTRLTVL.